These 14 T cell receptor beta chains originate from one sample sequenced in a study of regulatory T cells in long-lasting Graves disease. Time point denoted: newly diagnosed GD, antithyroid drugs for less than 3 months. RNA from PBMCs was the source of the TCR library. According to the study, TCR beta libraries were built with iRepertoire HTBI primers and CDR3-region Arm-PCR. TCRdb re-called the multiplex PCR reads through MiXCR, storing one row per CDR3 protein. The sample lists some 320,000 distinct CDR3 sequences, 15% to 20% occurring once. This specimen consisted of peripheral blood mononuclear cells (PBMCs), obtained at new diagnosis, from a patient treated with antithyroid drugs. The receptors stem from a female donor with Graves disease.

In this sample, this clonotype turned up many times. V usage is TRBV28 and J usage is TRBJ2-2; D ambiguous. The V end lost 5 bases, the J end lost 2 bases, and 9 bases lay between the germline ends. The CDR3 totals 14 residues. In germline, CDR1 is MDHEN, CDR2 SYDVKM. The CDR3 loop is CASSRGLNTGELFF. The CDR3 nucleotides are TGTGCCAGCAGTCGCGGTTTAAACACCGGGGAGCTGTTTTTT. Filled out from reference TRBV28 and TRBJ2-2, the complete variable domain reads DVKVTQSSRYLVKRTGEKVFLECVQDMDHENMFWYRQDPGLGLRLIYFSYDVKMKEKGDIPEGYSVSREKKERFSLILESASTNQTSMYLCASSRGLNTGELFFGEGSRLTVL.

This clonotype was counted at least ten times. This chain connects TRBV18 to TRBJ2-1; 7 nucleotides align to TRBD2. The CDR3 totals 13 residues. The J segment lost 6 bases and the V segment lost 3 bases, leaving 2 bases of the junction unmatched. Germline CDR1 reads KGHSH; CDR2 reads LQKENI. The CDR3 reads CASSPREFNEQFF. As DNA, the CDR3 is TGTGCCAGCTCACCGCGGGAGTTCAATGAGCAGTTCTTC.

The J gene is TRBJ2-1, the V gene TRBV11-2, with TRBD2 identical over 12 bases. The tail of the sequence fits TRBJ2-7 better, so the J call may be wrong. Looked up from germline, CDR1 is SGHAT and CDR2 is FQNNGV. The CDR3 spans 16 residues. CDR3 nucleotide sequence: TGTGCCAGCAGCGTGGGACTAGCGGGCAGCTCCTACGAGCAGTACTTC. Translated, it gives CASSVGLAGSSYEQYF.

This clonotype was seen many times. The J gene is TRBJ2-2, the V gene TRBV2, with a possible D match to TRBD1 (5 bases). CDR3 size: 13 residues. Trimming removed 6 bases at V and 8 bases at J, with 13 bases between. The germline gives CDR1 SNHLY, CDR2 FYNNEI. The CDR3 here is CASRGRGQGELFF. CDR3 coding DNA: TGTGCCAGCAGGGGTAGGGGCCAGGGGGAGCTGTTTTTT.

Only a few counts were recorded for this clonotype. At one end the junction does not follow the germline gene, possibly because of a read error. V usage is TRBV28 and J usage is TRBJ2-5, with TRBD1 identical over 10 bases. Germline-derived CDR1 and CDR2 are MDHEN and SYDVKM. The CDR3 contains 15 residues. CDR3 in amino acids: CVSSKWDRGQETQYF. CDR3 bases: TGTGTCAGCAGTAAATGGGACAGGGGACAGGAGACCCAGTACTTC.

This clonotype has at least ten counts. The chain employs TRBV16 and TRBJ1-1, with 12 bases that match TRBD1. Per germline, CDR1 KGHSY and CDR2 FQNENV. CDR3 size: 18 residues. Trimming at V came to 4 bases and at J to 5 bases, leaving 14 bases not matched to a gene. The CDR3 protein is CASSLQGGQGAPGTEAFF. The CDR3, as DNA: TGTGCCAGCAGCCTCCAAGGGGGACAGGGGGCGCCGGGAACTGAAGCTTTCTTT. Full variable domain (outside the CDR3, taken from reference TRBV16 and TRBJ1-1): GEEVAQTPKHLVRGEGQKAKLYCAPIKGHSYVFWYQQVLKNEFKFLISFQNENVFDETGMPKERFSAKCLPNSPCSLEIQATKLEDSAVYFCASSLQGGQGAPGTEAFFGQGTRLTVV.

This clonotype was picked up many times. The rearrangement joins TRBV6-1 to TRBJ1-5, with D possibly matching TRBD1 (6 bases). V lost 8 bases and J lost 4, with 15 bases in between. The CDR3 sequence is 14 residues long. Germline CDR1 is MNHNS and CDR2 is SASEGT. CDR3 loop: CASRDKSINQPQHF. The DNA for the CDR3 is TGTGCCAGCCGGGACAAATCGATTAATCAGCCCCAGCATTTT.

The J gene is TRBJ1-2, the V gene TRBV6-1; 8 nucleotides align to TRBD1. From germline, CDR1 is MNHNS and CDR2 SASEGT. The CDR3 length is 15 residues. The V gene end was trimmed by 5 bases and the J gene end by 5 bases; junction bases not matched to a gene: 10. CDR3 sequence (DNA): TGTGCCAGCAGTAGATCGACAGGGGTTGAATATGGCTACACCTTC. Translating it yields CASSRSTGVEYGYTF.

This clonotype showed up many times. The chain has TRBV27 and TRBJ2-1; no definite D call. From germline, CDR1 is MNHEY and CDR2 SMNVEV (reference sequence). V lost 3 bases and J 5 bases, leaving 8 bases between the germline ends. The CDR3 consists of 13 residues. This CDR3 reads CASSFTLNNEQFF. The CDR3 DNA sequence: TGTGCCAGCAGTTTTACTCTTAACAATGAGCAGTTCTTC.

This clonotype showed up many times. The gene calls are TRBV6-1 and TRBJ2-2; D gene ambiguous. CDR3 size: 16 residues. Trimming stripped 5 bases from V and 0 bases from J, with 13 bases between. From germline, CDR1 is MNHNS and CDR2 SASEGT. The CDR3 sequence is CASSSTARPNTGELFF. The CDR3 DNA sequence: TGTGCCAGCAGTAGCACCGCCAGGCCGAACACCGGGGAGCTGTTTTTT.

This clonotype was seen at least ten times. The chain joins TRBV27 to TRBJ2-3; D gene uncertain. This CDR3 contains 12 residues. Between the trimmed V and J ends, which lost 5 bases and 6 bases, there was a span of 9 bases. CDR1 and CDR2 from the germline V gene are MNHEY and SMNVEV (reference sequence). DNA for the CDR3: TGTGCCAGCAGTCCACGAAGGGATACGCAGTATTTT. Amino acid sequence: CASSPRRDTQYF.

This clonotype was observed at least ten times. The V call is TRBV6-5, the J call TRBJ2-7; 12 bases are a match to TRBD2. Germline lookup yields CDR1 MNHEY and CDR2 SVGAGI. Trimming cost V 4 bases and J 12 bases; bases outside gene matches: 13. CDR3 length: 15 residues. CDR3 amino acids: CASSSNPDGTSGSYF. The CDR3 nucleotides are TGTGCCAGCAGTTCCAACCCTGATGGGACTAGCGGGTCGTACTTC.

This clonotype has just a few counts. J is TRBJ2-7 and V is TRBV30; D gene uncertain. V was cut by 1 base and J by 5 bases, with 15 bases left in between. The germline V gene encodes CDR1 GTSNPN and CDR2 SVGIG (reference sequence). This CDR3 spans 14 amino acids. The CDR3 DNA follows: TGTGCCTGGAGTGAAGTCTCCCCACTCCACGAGCAGTACTTC. Translated: CAWSEVSPLHEQYF.

This clonotype came up a few times. V gene TRBV25-1 combines with J gene TRBJ1-1; 7 bases line up with TRBD1. Germline lookup yields CDR1 MGHDK and CDR2 SYGVNS. The length of the CDR3 is 13 residues. Trimming cost V 8 bases and J 3 bases; bases outside gene matches: 6. The CDR3 here is CASRRGAYTEAFF. The CDR3 coding sequence is TGTGCCAGCCGCAGGGGGGCATACACTGAAGCTTTCTTT.